The 8 T cell receptor beta chains presented below share a single source sample, sequenced in a study of regulatory T cells in long-lasting Graves disease. Arm-PCR of CDR3 regions and iRepertoire HTBI primers were used to build TCR beta libraries. TCRdb fed the multiplex PCR reads into MiXCR, producing one record per CDR3 protein. Found here are about 540,000 distinct CDR3 sequences, less than 15% of them singletons; the top ten hold roughly 10%. Described time point: newly diagnosed GD, antithyroid drugs for less than 3 months. After RNA was extracted from PBMCs, the TCR library was made from it. The same specimen was also included in a second study, on T cells in Graves' hyperthyroidism and ophthalmopathy.

Sample: peripheral blood mononuclear cells (PBMCs), taken at new diagnosis, from a patient treated with antithyroid drugs. Source of these receptors: a young man with Graves disease.

At least ten counts were recorded for this clonotype. The chain is built from TRBV30 and TRBJ1-4, with unresolved D. Trimming stripped 1 base from V and 11 bases from J, with 14 bases between. This CDR3 has 13 amino acids. From germline, CDR1 is GTSNPN and CDR2 SVGIG (reference sequence). The CDR3 loop is CAWSARPQEKLFF. CDR3 DNA: TGTGCCTGGAGTGCCCGGCCGCAGGAGAAACTGTTTTTT.

The chain recombines TRBV19 with TRBJ2-7; D is undetermined. Trimming left V 8 bases short and J 2 bases short, with 13 bases between. This CDR3 spans 13 amino acids. From germline, CDR1 is LNHDA and CDR2 SQIVND (reference sequence). The CDR3 loop is CASGDSGTYEQYF. The CDR3 DNA is TGTGCCAGTGGGGATAGTGGCACCTACGAGCAGTACTTC. The complete variable domain, with remaining parts taken from reference TRBV19 and TRBJ2-7, reads DGGITQSPKYLFRKEGQNVTLSCEQNLNHDAMYWYRQDPGQGLRLIYYSQIVNDFQKGDIAEGYSVSREKKESFPLTVTSAQKNPTAFYLCASGDSGTYEQYFGPGTRLTVT.

Ten or more counts support this clonotype. The CDR3 DNA sequence: TGTGCCAGCAGCTTAGGTGGGGCGAGGAACAATGAGCAGTTCTTC. Amino acid sequence: CASSLGGARNNEQFF. The chain links TRBV7-8 to TRBJ2-1; tentatively, D is TRBD1 (5 bases). Looked up from germline, CDR1 is SGHVS and CDR2 is FQNEAQ. V was trimmed by 1 base and J by 5 bases, leaving 12 bases between them. This CDR3 contains 15 residues. The full variable domain, rest sourced from reference TRBV7-8 and TRBJ2-1, is GAGVSQSPRYKVAKRGQDVALRCDPISGHVSLFWYQQALGQGPEFLTYFQNEAQLDKSGLPSDRFFAERPEGSVSTLKIQRTQQEDSAVYLCASSLGGARNNEQFFGPGTRLTVL.

This clonotype appeared many times. CDR3 sequence (DNA): TGTGCCAGCAGCTTCAGGGCCGGTACGCAGTATTTT. Translation: CASSFRAGTQYF. This chain links TRBV5-8 with TRBJ2-3, with D perhaps matching TRBD1 (5 bases). The germline V gene has CDR1 SGHTS and CDR2 YDEGEE. Deletions cut 2 bases from V and 8 bases from J, with 9 bases between. This CDR3 comprises 12 residues.

This clonotype came up many times. This chain connects TRBV7-2 to TRBJ1-5; TRBD1 is a possible D gene (5 bases). CDR1 and CDR2 (germline): SGHTA, FQGNSA. CDR3 length equals 15 residues. V was trimmed by 2 bases and J by 0 bases, leaving 8 bases between them. DNA for the CDR3: TGTGCCAGCAGCTTAATCGGACATAGCAATCAGCCCCAGCATTTT. It encodes CASSLIGHSNQPQHF.

This clonotype was seen many times. This chain links TRBV28 with TRBJ2-7, with 9 nucleotides matching TRBD2. Trimming at V came to 4 bases and at J to 2 bases, leaving 6 bases not matched to a gene. The germline V gene has CDR1 MDHEN and CDR2 SYDVKM. The CDR3 sequence is 15 residues long. The CDR3 protein is CASSSPSGITYEQYF. The CDR3 region has the DNA TGTGCCAGCAGTTCGCCTAGCGGGATTACCTACGAGCAGTACTTC.

This clonotype was recorded many times. The genes are TRBV6-1 and TRBJ2-3; no definite D call. Germline V CDR1 and CDR2: MNHNS, SASEGT. This CDR3 is built from 13 residues. V was shortened by 1 base and J by 6 bases, with 8 bases between the two germline ends. DNA of the CDR3: TGTGCCAGCAGTGAAGGCCCCCCGGATACGCAGTATTTT. Protein sequence: CASSEGPPDTQYF.

The CDR3 reads CASSLPTKDRGGRDEQYF. CDR3 sequence (DNA): TGTGCCAGCAGCTTACCCACCAAGGACAGGGGGGGCCGGGACGAGCAGTACTTC. The chain has TRBV11-2 and TRBJ2-7; TRBD1 agrees at 10 bases. Unmatched junction bases numbered 15, after V lost 2 bases and J lost 5 bases. CDR3 length equals 18 residues. Looked up from germline, CDR1 is SGHAT and CDR2 is FQNNGV. Full variable domain (rest looked up from reference TRBV11-2 and TRBJ2-7): EAGVAQSPRYKIIEKRQSVAFWCNPISGHATLYWYQQILGQGPKLLIQFQNNGVVDDSQLPKDRFSAERLKGVDSTLKIQPAKLEDSAVYLCASSLPTKDRGGRDEQYFGPGTRLTVT.